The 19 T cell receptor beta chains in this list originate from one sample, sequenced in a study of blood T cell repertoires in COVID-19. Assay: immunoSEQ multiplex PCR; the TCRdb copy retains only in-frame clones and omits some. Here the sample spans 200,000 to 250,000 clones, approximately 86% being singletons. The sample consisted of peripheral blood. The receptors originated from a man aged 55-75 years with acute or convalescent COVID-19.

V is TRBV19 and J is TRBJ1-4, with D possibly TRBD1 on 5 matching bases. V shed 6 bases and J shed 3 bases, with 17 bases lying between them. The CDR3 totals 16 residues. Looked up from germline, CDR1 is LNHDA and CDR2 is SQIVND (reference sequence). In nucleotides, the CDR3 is TGTGCCAGTAGAGATCAGGCGGGGCGCGCTAATGAAAAACTGTTTTTT. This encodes CASRDQAGRANEKLFF.

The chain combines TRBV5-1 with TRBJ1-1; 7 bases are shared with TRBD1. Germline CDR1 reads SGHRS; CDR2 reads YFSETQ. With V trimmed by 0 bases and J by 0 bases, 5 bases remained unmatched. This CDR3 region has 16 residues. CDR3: CASSLEGAGMNTEAFF. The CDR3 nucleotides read TGCGCCAGCAGCTTGGAGGGGGCCGGCATGAACACTGAAGCTTTCTTT.

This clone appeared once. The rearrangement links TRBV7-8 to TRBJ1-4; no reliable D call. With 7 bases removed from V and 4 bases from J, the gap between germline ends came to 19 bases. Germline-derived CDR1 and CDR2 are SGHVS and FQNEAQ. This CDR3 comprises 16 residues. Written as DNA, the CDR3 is TGTGCCAGCACCGTGAGGTCATCGATCCTTAATGAAAAACTGTTTTTT. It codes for CASTVRSSILNEKLFF.

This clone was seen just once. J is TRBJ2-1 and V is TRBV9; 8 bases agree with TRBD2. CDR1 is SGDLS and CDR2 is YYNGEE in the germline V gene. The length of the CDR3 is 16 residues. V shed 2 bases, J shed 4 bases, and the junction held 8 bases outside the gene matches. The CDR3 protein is CASSVVTSGRYNEQFF. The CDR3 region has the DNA TGTGCCAGCAGCGTCGTTACTAGCGGCCGATACAATGAGCAGTTCTTC.

CDR3 in DNA: TGTGCCAGCAGCGCGGGGCCTCAACTAGACTATGGCTACACCTTC. Residues: CASSAGPQLDYGYTF. V is TRBV5-6 and J is TRBJ1-2, with a possible D match to TRBD1 (5 bases). The CDR3 is made up of 15 amino acids. The germline V gene has CDR1 SGHDT and CDR2 YYEEEE. V was trimmed by 4 bases and J by 3 bases, leaving 16 bases between them.

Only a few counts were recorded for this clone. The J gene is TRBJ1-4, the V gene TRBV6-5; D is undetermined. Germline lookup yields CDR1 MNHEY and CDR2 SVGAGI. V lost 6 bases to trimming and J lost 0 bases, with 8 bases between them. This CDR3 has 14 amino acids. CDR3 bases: TGTGCCAGCAGATCCGGGACAACTAATGAAAAACTGTTTTTT. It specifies CASRSGTTNEKLFF.

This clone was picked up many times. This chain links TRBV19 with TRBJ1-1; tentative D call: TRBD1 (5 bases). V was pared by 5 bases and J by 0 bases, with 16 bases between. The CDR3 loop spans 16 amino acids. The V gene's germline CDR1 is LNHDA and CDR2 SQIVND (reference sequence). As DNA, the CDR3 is TGTGCCAGTAGTCCCCGGGCAGGGCGGTTGAACACTGAAGCTTTCTTT. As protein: CASSPRAGRLNTEAFF.

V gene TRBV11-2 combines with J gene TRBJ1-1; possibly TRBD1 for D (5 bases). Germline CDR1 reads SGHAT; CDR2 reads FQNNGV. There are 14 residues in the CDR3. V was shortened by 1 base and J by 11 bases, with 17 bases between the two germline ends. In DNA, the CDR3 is TGTGCCAGCAGCTTAGGGGGGGGGACGTTTGAGGCTTTCTTT. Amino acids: CASSLGGGTFEAFF. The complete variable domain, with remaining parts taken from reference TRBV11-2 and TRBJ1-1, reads EAGVAQSPRYKIIEKRQSVAFWCNPISGHATLYWYQQILGQGPKLLIQFQNNGVVDDSQLPKDRFSAERLKGVDSTLKIQPAKLEDSAVYLCASSLGGGTFEAFFGQGTRLTVV.

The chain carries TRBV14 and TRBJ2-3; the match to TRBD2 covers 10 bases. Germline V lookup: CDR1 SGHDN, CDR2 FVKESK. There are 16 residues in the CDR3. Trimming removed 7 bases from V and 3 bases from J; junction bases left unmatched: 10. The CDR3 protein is CASTPLASGGTDTQYF. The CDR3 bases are TGTGCCAGCACCCCTCTCGCTAGCGGGGGAACAGATACGCAGTATTTT. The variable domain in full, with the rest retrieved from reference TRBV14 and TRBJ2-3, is EAGVTQFPSHSVIEKGQTVTLRCDPISGHDNLYWYRRVMGKEIKFLLHFVKESKQDESGMPNNRFLAERTGGTYSTLKVQPAELEDSGVYFCASTPLASGGTDTQYFGPGTRLTVL.

The CDR3 spells CAISLEQGAGEQYF. The CDR3 nucleotides are TGTGCCATCAGTCTAGAGCAGGGGGCTGGGGAGCAGTACTTC. The rearrangement links TRBV10-3 to TRBJ2-7; 8 bases are a match to TRBD1. The germline gives CDR1 ENHRY, CDR2 SYGVKD. The CDR3 runs 14 residues. The trim removed 5 bases at V and 7 bases at J, leaving 10 bases unmatched.

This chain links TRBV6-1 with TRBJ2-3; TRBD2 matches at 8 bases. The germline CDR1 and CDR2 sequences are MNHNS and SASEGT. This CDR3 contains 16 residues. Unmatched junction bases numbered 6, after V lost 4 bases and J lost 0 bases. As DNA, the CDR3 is TGTGCCAGCAGTGTCTCCAGCGGGAGTAGCACAGATACGCAGTATTTT. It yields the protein CASSVSSGSSTDTQYF.

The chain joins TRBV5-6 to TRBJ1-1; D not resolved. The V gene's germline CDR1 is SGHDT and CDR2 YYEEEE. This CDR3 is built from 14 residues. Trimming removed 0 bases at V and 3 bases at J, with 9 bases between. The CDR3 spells CASSLAIEHTEAFF. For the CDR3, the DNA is TGTGCCAGCAGCTTGGCTATCGAGCACACTGAAGCTTTCTTT.

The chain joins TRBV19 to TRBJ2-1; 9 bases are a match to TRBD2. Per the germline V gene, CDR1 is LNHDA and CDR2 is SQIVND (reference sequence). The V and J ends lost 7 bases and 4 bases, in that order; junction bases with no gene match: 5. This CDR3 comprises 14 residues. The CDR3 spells CASNRGGVYNEQFF. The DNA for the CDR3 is TGTGCCAGTAATCGCGGGGGGGTTTACAATGAGCAGTTCTTC.

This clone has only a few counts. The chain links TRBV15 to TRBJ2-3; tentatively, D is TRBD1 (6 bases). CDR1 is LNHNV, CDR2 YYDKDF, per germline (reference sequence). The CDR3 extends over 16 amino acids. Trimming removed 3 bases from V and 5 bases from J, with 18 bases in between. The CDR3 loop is CATSREVQGLGDTQYF. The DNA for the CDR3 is TGTGCCACCAGCAGGGAAGTACAGGGCCTTGGAGATACGCAGTATTTT.

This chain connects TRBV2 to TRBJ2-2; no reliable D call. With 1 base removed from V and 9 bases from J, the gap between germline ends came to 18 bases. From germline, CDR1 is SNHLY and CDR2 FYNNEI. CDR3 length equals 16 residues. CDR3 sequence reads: CASSEVSAVQYWELFF. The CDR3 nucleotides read TGTGCCAGCAGTGAAGTAAGCGCCGTTCAATATTGGGAGCTGTTTTTT.

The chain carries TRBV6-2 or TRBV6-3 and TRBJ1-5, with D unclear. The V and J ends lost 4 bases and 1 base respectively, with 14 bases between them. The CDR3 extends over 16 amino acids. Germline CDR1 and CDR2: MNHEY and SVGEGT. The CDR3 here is CASSSLGGGSNQPQHF. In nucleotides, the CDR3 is TGTGCCAGCAGTTCATTGGGAGGAGGGAGCAATCAGCCCCAGCATTTT.

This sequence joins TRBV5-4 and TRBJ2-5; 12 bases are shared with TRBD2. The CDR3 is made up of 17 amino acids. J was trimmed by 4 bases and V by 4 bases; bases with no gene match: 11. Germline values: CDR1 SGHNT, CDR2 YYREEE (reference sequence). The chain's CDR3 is CASSALQGLAGGETQYF. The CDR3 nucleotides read TGTGCCAGCAGCGCCCTGCAGGGACTAGCGGGCGGAGAGACCCAGTACTTC.

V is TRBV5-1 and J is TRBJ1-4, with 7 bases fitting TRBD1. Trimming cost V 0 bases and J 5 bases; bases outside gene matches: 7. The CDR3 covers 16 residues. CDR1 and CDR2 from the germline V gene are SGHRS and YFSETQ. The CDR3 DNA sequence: TGCGCCAGCAGCTTGGAAGTGGGGACAGCGAATGAAAAACTGTTTTTT. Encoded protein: CASSLEVGTANEKLFF.

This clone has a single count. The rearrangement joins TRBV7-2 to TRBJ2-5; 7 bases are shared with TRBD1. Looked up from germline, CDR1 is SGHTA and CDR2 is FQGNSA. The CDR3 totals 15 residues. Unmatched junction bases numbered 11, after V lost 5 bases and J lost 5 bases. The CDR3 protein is CASSPQLTGTETQYF. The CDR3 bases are TGTGCCAGCAGCCCCCAATTGACAGGGACGGAGACCCAGTACTTC.